Below, 14 T cell receptor beta chains from the same sample are listed, as sequenced in a study of T cell responses to AZD1222 COVID-19 vaccine. Only in-frame clones appear in the TCRdb table, and some are missing; sequencing was by immunoSEQ multiplex PCR. The sample holds 40,000 to 50,000 clones; approximately 80% are singletons and the top ten take under 20%. The sample in question was peripheral blood, obtained 28 days after the second AZD1222 dose. The receptors originated from an adult who received the AZD1222 COVID-19 vaccine.

J is TRBJ1-2 and V is TRBV6-4; D possibly corresponds to TRBD1 (6 bases). The germline V gene encodes CDR1 MRHNA and CDR2 SNTAGT. The CDR3 sequence is 13 residues long. V shed 6 bases and J shed 2 bases, with 10 bases lying between them. The DNA for the CDR3 is TGTGCCAGCAGCGCACAGGGAAACTATGGCTACACCTTC. It yields the protein CASSAQGNYGYTF.

This clone occurred once. This chain connects TRBV20-1 to TRBJ1-5; D not certain. The germline gives CDR1 DFQATT, CDR2 SNEGSKA (reference sequence). V was cut by 3 bases and J by 0 bases, with 9 bases left in between. The CDR3 sequence is 14 residues long. The CDR3 loop is CSASSGNSNQPQHF. CDR3 in DNA: TGCAGTGCTAGTTCCGGGAATAGCAATCAGCCCCAGCATTTT.

The chain combines TRBV2 with TRBJ1-1; perhaps TRBD1 as D (5 bases). The germline gives CDR1 SNHLY, CDR2 FYNNEI. The CDR3 has 14 amino acids. V dropped 6 bases and J dropped 2 bases, with 13 bases sitting between them. In nucleotides, the CDR3 is TGTGCCAGCAGCATGGGACGGGTAAACACTGAAGCTTTCTTT. Protein product: CASSMGRVNTEAFF.

The chain carries TRBV3-1 (or the pseudogene TRBV3-2) and TRBJ1-4; TRBD1 matches at 8 bases. This CDR3 is 15 amino acids long. The germline V gene encodes CDR1 LGHDT and CDR2 YNNKEL (reference sequence). The junction had 1 base not matched to a gene; V was cut back by 1 base and J by 3 bases. The CDR3 protein is CASSQGTGPNEKLFF. CDR3 coding DNA: TGTGCCAGCAGCCAAGGGACAGGGCCTAATGAAAAACTGTTTTTT.

V usage is TRBV5-4 and J usage is TRBJ2-1; TRBD1 aligns across 8 bases. This CDR3 is built from 19 residues. CDR1 SGHNT and CDR2 YYREEE come from the germline V gene (reference sequence). V was clipped by 4 bases and J by 8 bases; unmatched bases: 23. CDR3 residues: CASSPGGRGRVRTSHEQFF. The CDR3 nucleotides are TGTGCCAGCAGCCCCGGGGGCAGGGGGCGCGTCAGGACCTCCCATGAGCAGTTCTTC.

This chain connects TRBV7-9 to TRBJ2-7; 8 bases are a match to TRBD1. Germline loops: CDR1 SEHNR, CDR2 FQNEAQ (reference sequence). The CDR3 runs to 14 residues. The V and J ends lost 5 bases and 3 bases, in that order; junction bases with no gene match: 6. In DNA, the CDR3 is TGTGCCAGCAGCCTCCGGACAGGGCACTACGAGCAGTACTTC. This codes for CASSLRTGHYEQYF.

This clone turned up a few times. The chain has TRBV19 and TRBJ1-2; D not certain. CDR1 and CDR2 from the germline V gene are LNHDA and SQIVND (reference sequence). The CDR3 extends over 14 amino acids. Trimming pared 5 bases from V and 5 bases from J, leaving 15 bases between. CDR3 sequence: CASSLSVVTYGYTF. In DNA, the CDR3 is TGTGCCAGTAGTCTCTCGGTGGTGACATATGGCTACACCTTC.

The chain links TRBV7-9 to TRBJ1-2; D might be TRBD1 (5 bases). V lost 4 bases and J 8 bases, leaving 20 bases between the germline ends. The germline gives CDR1 SEHNR, CDR2 FQNEAQ (reference sequence). CDR3 size: 15 residues. The CDR3 DNA is TGTGCCAGCAGCTCAACAGGCAGGGAGAAGTTCGGCTACACCTTC. Amino acid sequence: CASSSTGREKFGYTF.

The J gene is TRBJ1-2, the V gene TRBV19; TRBD1 matches 7 bases. V lost 11 bases, J lost 5 bases, and 8 bases stayed unmatched. The CDR3 consists of 12 residues. CDR1 is LNHDA, CDR2 SQIVND, per germline (reference sequence). The CDR3 DNA reads TGTGCCGCTAGGGACAGACTATATGGCTACACCTTC. This gives the protein CAARDRLYGYTF.

The genes are TRBV6-5 and TRBJ2-1; 7 bases line up with TRBD2. Germline trimming cut 0 bases from V and 6 bases from J; bases unmatched to any gene: 2. Germline CDR1 MNHEY, CDR2 SVGAGI. CDR3 length equals 14 residues. CDR3 bases: TGTGCCAGCAGTTACTCGGGGGGGACCAATGAGCAGTTCTTC. This sequence encodes CASSYSGGTNEQFF.

The chain joins TRBV9 to TRBJ2-1; TRBD1 matches at 7 bases. The V gene's germline CDR1 is SGDLS and CDR2 YYNGEE. The length of the CDR3 is 15 residues. The J segment lost 7 bases and the V segment lost 3 bases, leaving 10 bases of the junction unmatched. In DNA, the CDR3 is TGTGCCAGCAGCGGCCAGACAGGGTGGGGAAATGAGCAGTTCTTC. Protein product: CASSGQTGWGNEQFF.

The gene calls are TRBV27 and TRBJ1-5; D unclear. The length of the CDR3 is 14 residues. Germline assignment: CDR1 MNHEY and CDR2 SMNVEV (reference sequence). Trimming left V 6 bases short and J 0 bases short, with 9 bases between. CDR3 region: CASRFSGSNQPQHF. The CDR3 region has the DNA TGTGCCAGCAGGTTTAGCGGTAGCAATCAGCCCCAGCATTTT.

This rearrangement joins TRBV7-8 to TRBJ2-4; a weak D match, TRBD1 (6 bases). The V end was cut by 1 base, the J end by 3 bases, with 16 bases between. The CDR3 spans 17 residues. The V gene's germline CDR1 is SGHVS and CDR2 FQNEAQ. As DNA, the CDR3 is TGTGCCAGCAGCTTAGAGACGAGGGGGTGGGGCAAAAACATTCAGTACTTC. It encodes CASSLETRGWGKNIQYF.

The V gene is TRBV28, the J gene TRBJ2-7; D gene uncertain. V dropped 5 bases and J dropped 4 bases, with 18 bases sitting between them. Germline V gene sequence: CDR1 MDHEN, CDR2 SYDVKM. This CDR3 spans 15 amino acids. CDR3 amino acids: CASSRPLAAGYEQYF. The CDR3 bases are TGTGCCAGCAGTCGTCCGTTGGCTGCAGGTTACGAGCAGTACTTC.